The 2 T cell receptor beta chains given below trace back to one sample, sequenced in a study of blood T cell repertoires in COVID-19. Only in-frame clones appear in the TCRdb table, and some are missing; sequencing was by immunoSEQ multiplex PCR. The table records more than 250,000 clones, around 88% of them present only once. Sequencing was performed on peripheral blood. These receptors were obtained from a woman between 25 and 40 years old who had recovered from COVID-19.

The chain employs TRBV4-2 and TRBJ1-1, with D tentatively TRBD1 (5 bases). The CDR3 consists of 16 residues. Trimming shortened V by 1 base and J by 4 bases, and 16 bases separated the two germline ends. Germline lookup yields CDR1 LGHNA and CDR2 YNFKEQ. The DNA of the CDR3 is TGTGCCAGCAGCCAAGTCCGAATCGGGGGGGGCACTGAAGCTTTCTTT. Its protein is CASSQVRIGGGTEAFF.

The rearrangement joins TRBV18 to TRBJ2-5; 8 bases align to TRBD1. This CDR3 has 14 residues. V was pared by 4 bases and J by 5 bases, with 6 bases of the junction left unmatched. The germline V gene encodes CDR1 KGHSH and CDR2 LQKENI. DNA for the CDR3: TGTGCCAGCTCACTGGACAGGGTGGGTGAGACCCAGTACTTC. Translation: CASSLDRVGETQYF.